Following are 13 T cell receptor beta chains from one sample sequenced in a study of shared clonotypes between healthy human individuals. Positively selected for CCR7, the CD45RO-negative cells used as naive CD8 cells excluded terminally differentiated effector memory CD45RA+ cells. The data were produced by immunoSEQ multiplex PCR, yet TCRdb's version contains in-frame clones alone and is incomplete. This sample has 1.5 million to 2.5 million clones, with over 85% found just once. Sequenced material: naive CD8+ T cells sorted from blood. The receptors originated from a man aged 18 to 35 in good health.

The chain employs TRBV5-6 and TRBJ2-3; D is undetermined. The CDR3 spans 14 residues. V was clipped by 0 bases and J by 4 bases, with 9 bases between them. The V gene's germline CDR1 is SGHDT and CDR2 YYEEEE. CDR3 amino acids: CASSLGSDPDTQYF. The CDR3 coding sequence is TGTGCCAGCAGCTTGGGGTCTGATCCAGATACGCAGTATTTT. Based on the CDR3 plus reference TRBV5-6 and TRBJ2-3, the full variable domain is DAGVTQSPTHLIKTRGQQVTLRCSPKSGHDTVSWYQQALGQGPQFIFQYYEEEERQRGNFPDRFSGHQFPNYSSELNVNALLLGDSALYLCASSLGSDPDTQYFGPGTRLTVL.

The J gene is TRBJ1-4, the V gene TRBV30; TRBD1 might be the D (5 bases). Deletions cut 3 bases from V and 6 bases from J, with 14 bases between. Germline CDR1 is GTSNPN and CDR2 is SVGIG (reference sequence). CDR3 length: 14 residues. The CDR3 protein is CAWRLREWDEKLFF. The CDR3 DNA sequence: TGTGCCTGGAGGCTCAGGGAGTGGGATGAAAAACTGTTTTTT. The full variable domain, rest sourced from reference TRBV30 and TRBJ1-4, is SQTIHQWPATLVQPVGSPLSLECTVEGTSNPNLYWYRQAAGRGLQLLFYSVGIGQISSEVPQNLSASRPQDRQFILSSKKLLLSDSGFYLCAWRLREWDEKLFFGSGTQLSVL.

The chain uses TRBV5-1 and TRBJ1-1, with 8 bases identical to TRBD1. Germline CDR1 and CDR2: SGHRS and YFSETQ. This CDR3 has 15 residues. The J segment lost 1 base and the V segment lost 2 bases, leaving 4 bases of the junction unmatched. The DNA of the CDR3 is TGCGCCAGCAGCTTTACGGACAGGGAGAACACTGAAGCTTTCTTT. As protein: CASSFTDRENTEAFF. Complete variable domain (other parts from reference TRBV5-1 and TRBJ1-1): KAGVTQTPRYLIKTRGQQVTLSCSPISGHRSVSWYQQTPGQGLQFLFEYFSETQRNKGNFPGRFSGRQFSNSRSEMNVSTLELGDSALYLCASSFTDRENTEAFFGQGTRLTVV.

Details on this clone: Other nucleotide sequences in the sample specify the same CDR3. CDR3 region: CASSFSGPSYEQYF. The CDR3 nucleotides read TGTGCCAGCAGTTTCTCGGGGCCCTCCTACGAGCAGTACTTC. The J gene is TRBJ2-7, the V gene TRBV27, with D possibly being TRBD1 or TRBD2 (5 bases each). V lost 3 bases, J lost 0 bases, and 9 bases lay in between. Germline loops: CDR1 MNHEY, CDR2 SMNVEV (reference sequence). The CDR3 totals 14 residues.

The chain links TRBV19 to TRBJ2-5; 7 bases line up with TRBD2. CDR3 length: 17 amino acids. The J segment lost 3 bases and the V segment lost 3 bases, leaving 13 bases of the junction unmatched. Per germline, CDR1 LNHDA and CDR2 SQIVND (reference sequence). The CDR3 coding sequence is TGTGCCAGTAGTATCGGCTGGGCTCGGGCGGGGGAAGAGACCCAGTACTTC. It encodes CASSIGWARAGEETQYF.

Turning to this clone: This sample includes further DNA sequences coding for the same CDR3. The chain links TRBV2 to TRBJ1-1; 7 bases map to TRBD1. CDR1 is SNHLY, CDR2 FYNNEI, per germline. This CDR3 region has 15 residues. Trimming at V came to 0 bases and at J to 1 base, leaving 2 bases not matched to a gene. CDR3 sequence (DNA): TGTGCCAGCAGTGAAGCTCGACAGGGGAACACTGAAGCTTTCTTT. Its protein is CASSEARQGNTEAFF. Based on the CDR3 plus reference TRBV2 and TRBJ1-1, the full variable domain is EPEVTQTPSHQVTQMGQEVILRCVPISNHLYFYWYRQILGQKVEFLVSFYNNEISEKSEIFDDQFSVERPDGSNFTLKIRSTKLEDSAMYFCASSEARQGNTEAFFGQGTRLTVV.

This chain links TRBV29-1 with TRBJ2-7; 7 nucleotides agree with TRBD1. The V segment lost 3 bases and the J segment 4 bases; nucleotides outside the gene matches: 12. Germline CDR1 reads SQVTM; CDR2 reads ANQGSEA. The CDR3 contains 15 residues. The CDR3 sequence is CSVDRLETGQYEQYF. DNA of the CDR3: TGCAGCGTTGATAGGTTGGAGACAGGGCAATACGAGCAGTACTTC.

The gene calls are TRBV5-6 and TRBJ1-6; 8 bases line up with TRBD1. This CDR3 has 14 amino acids. CDR1 is SGHDT and CDR2 is YYEEEE in the germline V gene. Trimming cost V 4 bases and J 7 bases; bases outside gene matches: 4. CDR3 sequence: CASSPDRANSPLHF. The CDR3 DNA reads as TGTGCCAGCAGCCCGGACAGGGCGAATTCACCCCTCCACTTT.

The rearrangement links TRBV5-1 to TRBJ2-1; D is unresolved. Trimming left V 5 bases short and J 5 bases short, with 26 bases between. This CDR3 comprises 18 residues. Germline loops: CDR1 SGHRS, CDR2 YFSETQ. The CDR3 DNA reads as TGCGCCAGCAGTCTCACCTTAGGTCCCCGGCCCTCGAACAATGAGCAGTTCTTC. Encoded protein: CASSLTLGPRPSNNEQFF.

V and J are TRBV2 and TRBJ2-1; possibly TRBD1 or TRBD2 for D (5 bases each). V was shortened by 10 bases and J by 6 bases, with 7 bases between the two germline ends. CDR3 size: 10 residues. The germline gives CDR1 SNHLY, CDR2 FYNNEI. CDR3 DNA sequence: TGTGCCATCGGGGCCAATGAGCAGTTCTTC. Its translation is CAIGANEQFF.

V gene TRBV7-9 combines with J gene TRBJ2-1, with TRBD2 identical over 9 bases. The V gene end was trimmed by 5 bases and the J gene end by 3 bases; junction bases not matched to a gene: 17. The CDR3 has 19 amino acids. Germline V gene lookup returns CDR1 SEHNR and CDR2 FQNEAQ (reference sequence). CDR3 protein: CASSPPSEGGLAIYNEQFF. The CDR3 nucleotides read TGTGCCAGCAGCCCCCCCTCTGAGGGGGGACTAGCTATCTACAATGAGCAGTTCTTC.

The gene calls are TRBV5-6 and TRBJ2-3, with 8 bases fitting TRBD1. Germline V gene data show CDR1 as SGHDT and CDR2 as YYEEEE. CDR3 length: 14 amino acids. The V segment lost 7 bases and the J segment 0 bases; nucleotides outside the gene matches: 4. This CDR3 is CASGYRGSTDTQYF. CDR3 nucleotide sequence: TGTGCCAGCGGATACAGGGGGAGCACAGATACGCAGTATTTT. The full variable domain, in which reference TRBV5-6 and TRBJ2-3 provide the parts outside the CDR3, is DAGVTQSPTHLIKTRGQQVTLRCSPKSGHDTVSWYQQALGQGPQFIFQYYEEEERQRGNFPDRFSGHQFPNYSSELNVNALLLGDSALYLCASGYRGSTDTQYFGPGTRLTVL.

This rearrangement joins TRBV4-3 to TRBJ1-2; D remains unclear. The V and J ends lost 0 bases and 4 bases respectively, with 12 bases between them. Germline CDR1 reads LGHNA; CDR2 reads YSLEER. The CDR3 is made up of 15 amino acids. The CDR3 reads CASSQEKGGSYGYTF. CDR3 in DNA: TGCGCCAGCAGCCAAGAGAAAGGAGGTTCCTATGGCTACACCTTC.